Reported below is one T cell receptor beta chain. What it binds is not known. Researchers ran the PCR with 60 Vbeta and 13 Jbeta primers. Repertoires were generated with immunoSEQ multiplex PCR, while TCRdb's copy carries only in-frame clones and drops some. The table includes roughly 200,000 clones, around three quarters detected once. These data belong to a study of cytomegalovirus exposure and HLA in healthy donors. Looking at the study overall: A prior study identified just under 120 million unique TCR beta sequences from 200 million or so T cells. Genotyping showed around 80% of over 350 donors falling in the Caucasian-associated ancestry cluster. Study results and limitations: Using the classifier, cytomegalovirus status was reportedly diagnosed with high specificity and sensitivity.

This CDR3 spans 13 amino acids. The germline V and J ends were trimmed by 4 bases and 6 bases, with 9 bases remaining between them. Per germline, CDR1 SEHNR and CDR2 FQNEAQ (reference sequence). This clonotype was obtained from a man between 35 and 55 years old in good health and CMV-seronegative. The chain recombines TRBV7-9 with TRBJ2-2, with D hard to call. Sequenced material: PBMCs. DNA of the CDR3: TGTGCCAGCAGCTCCCTCGGGTCCGGGGAGCTGTTTTTT. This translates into CASSSLGSGELFF.